Following are 31 T cell receptor beta chains from one sample sequenced in a study of blood T cells in healthy people across ages. Combining a sample-barcoded 5' primer with a J-beta primer mix, a second PCR ran for roughly 6 to 12 cycles. MiXCR, applied by TCRdb to the 5' RACE reads, yields one record per CDR3 protein. This table holds approximately 800,000 distinct CDR3 sequences, 35% to 60% found once. Sequencing input: blood. All receptors derive from an elderly man in good health.

The genes are TRBV5-1 and TRBJ2-7; no clear D. This CDR3 region has 14 residues. Germline loops: CDR1 SGHRS, CDR2 YFSETQ. The V end was cut by 0 bases, the J end by 4 bases, with 11 bases between. The CDR3 region is CASSLEGRFYEQYF. The DNA for the CDR3 is TGCGCCAGCAGCTTGGAGGGCCGGTTTTACGAGCAGTACTTC.

In this sample, this clonotype turned up many times. The chain links TRBV6-2 or TRBV6-3 to TRBJ2-1; 11 nucleotides align to TRBD2. The CDR3 is 15 amino acids. Germline V gene sequence: CDR1 MNHEY, CDR2 SVGEGT. Germline trimming cut 6 bases from V and 5 bases from J; bases unmatched to any gene: 6. The CDR3 here is CASSRGTSGNNEQFF. The CDR3 coding sequence is TGTGCCAGCAGCCGCGGGACTAGCGGAAACAATGAGCAGTTCTTC.

The table lists this clonotype with a few counts. V is TRBV29-1 and J is TRBJ1-1; D is unresolved. Germline values: CDR1 SQVTM, CDR2 ANQGSEA. This CDR3 has 13 amino acids. Trimming cost V 4 bases and J 0 bases, with 9 bases left between them. The CDR3 nucleotides are TGCAGCGTTGGACATTCTATGAACACTGAAGCTTTCTTT. As protein: CSVGHSMNTEAFF.

This clonotype appeared once. V is TRBV27 and J is TRBJ2-1; 9 nucleotides line up with TRBD1. V was pared by 2 bases and J by 5 bases, with 7 bases of the junction left unmatched. The CDR3 is 16 amino acids. Per germline, CDR1 MNHEY and CDR2 SMNVEV (reference sequence). Here the CDR3 DNA reads TGTGCCAGCAGTTTACTCGGACAGGGGTTGGACAATGAGCAGTTCTTC. Amino acid sequence: CASSLLGQGLDNEQFF.

A few counts support this clonotype. The rearrangement links TRBV20-1 to TRBJ2-7; D ambiguous. Deletions cut 1 base from V and 3 bases from J, with 10 bases between. Germline CDR1 is DFQATT and CDR2 is SNEGSKA (reference sequence). This CDR3 spans 13 amino acids. The CDR3: CSARVGSSYEQYF. The CDR3 DNA reads TGCAGTGCTAGAGTCGGAAGCAGCTACGAGCAGTACTTC.

The V and J genes are TRBV15 and TRBJ2-3; D remains ambiguous. The CDR3 has 13 residues. The V gene's germline CDR1 is LNHNV and CDR2 YYDKDF (reference sequence). Trimming removed 4 bases at V and 3 bases at J, with 8 bases between. CDR3 amino acids: CATSKEKTDTQYF. CDR3 nucleotide sequence: TGTGCCACCAGCAAAGAGAAGACAGATACGCAGTATTTT.

This clonotype was seen at least ten times. The CDR3 DNA reads as TGTGCCAGCAGCTTAGAACGGGGGGCCAACGAGCAGTACTTC. Its protein product is CASSLERGANEQYF. J is TRBJ2-7 and V is TRBV7-3, with D possibly being TRBD2 (7 bases). Germline CDR1 is SGHTA and CDR2 is FQGTGA. CDR3 length: 14 residues. V lost 2 bases and J lost 5, with 13 bases in between.

For this clonotype: One base away lies a much larger clone, so this may be a sequencing read error. The chain has TRBV20-1 and TRBJ2-7; TRBD2 matches 9 bases. This CDR3 comprises 14 residues. Trimming took 6 bases from V and 7 from J; bases not matched to a gene: 13. Germline CDR1 DFQATT, CDR2 SNEGSKA (reference sequence). The CDR3 DNA sequence: TGCAGTGCCCGCACGGGGCGCGGGAGGGATGAGCAGTACTTC. Protein product: CSARTGRGRDEQYF.

V gene TRBV29-1 combines with J gene TRBJ1-1; 8 bases are shared with TRBD1. With V trimmed by 6 bases and J by 0 bases, 6 bases remained unmatched. The CDR3 runs 14 residues. The germline CDR1 and CDR2 sequences are SQVTM and ANQGSEA. The CDR3 bases are TGCAGCGTCAACAGGGGGATCATGAACACTGAAGCTTTCTTT. This translates into CSVNRGIMNTEAFF.

The genes are TRBV20-1 and TRBJ2-4; D is unresolved. The DNA end lines up better with TRBJ2-5; the J call may be wrong. Per the germline V gene, CDR1 is DFQATT and CDR2 is SNEGSKA (reference sequence). The length of the CDR3 is 13 residues. This CDR3 reads CSARSPGRETQYF. The CDR3 DNA reads TGCAGTGCTAGGTCTCCGGGTAGGGAGACCCAGTACTTC.

The chain combines TRBV3-1 with TRBJ1-2; D remains ambiguous. This CDR3 contains 15 residues. Trimming removed 4 bases from V and 3 bases from J, with 15 bases in between. CDR1 is LGHDT, CDR2 YNNKEL, per germline (reference sequence). In DNA, the CDR3 is TGTGCCAGCAGCCCAGCCCGGCGGGCAGACTATGGCTACACCTTC. This gives the protein CASSPARRADYGYTF.

The genes are TRBV20-1 and TRBJ2-3; no reliable D call. Trimming removed 5 bases at V and 0 bases at J, with 15 bases between. Germline CDR1 reads DFQATT; CDR2 reads SNEGSKA (reference sequence). The CDR3 has 15 amino acids. This CDR3 is CSAQTQVDSTDTQYF. In DNA, the CDR3 is TGCAGTGCTCAAACCCAAGTCGACAGCACAGATACGCAGTATTTT.

This clonotype turned up a few times. V and J are TRBV28 and TRBJ2-1; TRBD1 matches 11 bases. V shed 6 bases and J 6 bases; nucleotides not matched to a gene: 22. The CDR3 is 20 residues long. Germline V gene sequence: CDR1 MDHEN, CDR2 SYDVKM. The chain's CDR3 is CASSRMYGQGANVGSNEQFF. The CDR3 DNA reads as TGTGCCAGCAGCCGGATGTATGGACAGGGGGCGAACGTGGGCTCCAATGAGCAGTTCTTC.

CDR3 sequence: CASSRAQGSGNTIYF. The CDR3 DNA is TGCGCCAGCAGCCGGGCCCAGGGTTCTGGAAACACCATATATTTT. The chain is built from TRBV5-1 and TRBJ1-3, with TRBD1 as a possible D gene (5 bases). With 4 bases removed from V and 1 base from J, the gap between germline ends came to 12 bases. The length of the CDR3 is 15 residues. Germline CDR1 is SGHRS and CDR2 is YFSETQ.

J is TRBJ2-5 and V is TRBV5-1; D ambiguous. Germline-derived CDR1 and CDR2 are SGHRS and YFSETQ. The V and J ends lost 3 bases and 4 bases respectively, with 10 bases between them. The CDR3 is 13 residues long. The chain's CDR3 is CASSWVVGETQYF. The CDR3 region has the DNA TGCGCCAGCAGCTGGGTGGTAGGAGAGACCCAGTACTTC.

The V call is TRBV12-3 or TRBV12-4, the J call TRBJ2-2; weak D call: TRBD2 (5 bases). Between the trimmed V and J ends, which lost 3 bases and 1 base, there was a span of 6 bases. The CDR3 sequence is 14 residues long. CDR3 sequence: CASSFAGNTGELFF. The CDR3 DNA sequence: TGTGCCAGCAGTTTCGCGGGGAACACCGGGGAGCTGTTTTTT.

This clonotype was seen at least ten times. The rearrangement uses TRBV10-3 and TRBJ2-1, with 8 bases matching TRBD2. This CDR3 region has 15 residues. With V trimmed by 5 bases and J by 0 bases, 3 bases remained unmatched. Germline CDR1 ENHRY, CDR2 SYGVKD. CDR3 sequence reads: CAISPGLGSYNEQFF. CDR3 DNA: TGTGCCATCAGTCCGGGACTAGGCTCCTACAATGAGCAGTTCTTC.

The V and J genes are TRBV20-1 and TRBJ2-3, with D perhaps matching TRBD1 or TRBD2 (6 bases each). Trimming took 6 bases from V and 0 from J, leaving 13 bases between them. Per germline, CDR1 DFQATT and CDR2 SNEGSKA (reference sequence). The CDR3 covers 14 residues. CDR3 protein: CSARDTSSTDTQYF. CDR3 nucleotides: TGCAGTGCGCGGGACACTTCTAGCACAGATACGCAGTATTTT.

This chain uses TRBV13 with TRBJ1-3; D not certain. Germline CDR1 and CDR2: PRHDT and FYEKMQ (reference sequence). CDR3 length: 15 amino acids. The V end was cut by 5 bases, the J end by 0 bases, with 11 bases between. DNA for the CDR3: TGTGCCAGCAGCCCCAGGCAATTCTCTGGAAACACCATATATTTT. It yields the protein CASSPRQFSGNTIYF.

The chain employs TRBV5-1 and TRBJ2-7; tentatively, D is TRBD1 (6 bases). Trimming left V 0 bases short and J 3 bases short, with 13 bases between. Germline V CDR1 and CDR2: SGHRS, YFSETQ. The CDR3 sequence is 15 residues long. CDR3: CASSLDSQGYYEQYF. DNA for the CDR3: TGCGCCAGCAGCTTGGATTCGCAGGGGTACTACGAGCAGTACTTC.

This clonotype has just a few counts. The chain links TRBV6-1 to TRBJ2-3; TRBD1 might be the D (5 bases). The CDR3 totals 14 residues. The germline V gene encodes CDR1 MNHNS and CDR2 SASEGT. Trimming cost V 0 bases and J 8 bases, with 12 bases left between them. Here the CDR3 reads CASSEALRVGTQYF. In DNA form, the CDR3 reads TGTGCCAGCAGTGAAGCGCTCAGGGTTGGTACGCAGTATTTT.

This clonotype was seen a few times. The V call is TRBV20-1, the J call TRBJ2-5; no reliable D call. Trimming took 6 bases from V and 1 from J, leaving 12 bases between them. Germline CDR1 DFQATT, CDR2 SNEGSKA (reference sequence). The CDR3 runs to 13 residues. CDR3 loop: CSAPTAGQETQYF. CDR3 nucleotides: TGCAGTGCACCCACCGCAGGCCAAGAGACCCAGTACTTC.

In this sample, this clonotype turned up a few times. This chain joins TRBV5-5 and TRBJ2-1, with TRBD2 matching 7 bases. Germline trimming cut 4 bases from V and 6 bases from J; bases unmatched to any gene: 10. The CDR3 loop spans 15 amino acids. Germline-derived CDR1 and CDR2 are SGHKS and YYEKEE (reference sequence). The CDR3 nucleotides read TGTGCCAGCAGCCTCGAGGGACTAACTTCCAATGAGCAGTTCTTC. Translation gives CASSLEGLTSNEQFF.

The V and J genes are TRBV25-1 and TRBJ1-4, with a possible D match to TRBD1 (6 bases). Germline CDR1 is MGHDK and CDR2 is SYGVNS. CDR3 length: 15 residues. Trimming removed 9 bases from V and 2 bases from J, with 16 bases in between. CDR3 sequence: CARGGGRGTNEKLFF. Written as DNA, the CDR3 is TGTGCCAGAGGAGGGGGGAGAGGTACTAATGAAAAACTGTTTTTT.

V and J are TRBV29-1 and TRBJ1-4; TRBD1 agrees at 7 bases. Looked up from germline, CDR1 is SQVTM and CDR2 is ANQGSEA. V lost 4 bases and J lost 4; bases outside the gene matches: 3. The CDR3 covers 13 residues. CDR3 sequence (DNA): TGCAGCGTTGCCGGGACAGTTAATGAAAAACTGTTTTTT. Its translation is CSVAGTVNEKLFF.

V is TRBV28 and J is TRBJ2-1, with 14 positions matching TRBD2. The CDR3 runs to 17 residues. J gave up 9 bases and V 5 bases, and 12 bases lay outside the gene matches. Germline V CDR1 and CDR2: MDHEN, SYDVKM. The CDR3 spells CASSVVSGLAGVSEQFF. The CDR3 bases are TGTGCCAGCAGTGTGGTGTCGGGACTAGCGGGAGTAAGTGAGCAGTTCTTC. Looking up the rest from reference TRBV28 and TRBJ2-1 gives the full variable domain: DVKVTQSSRYLVKRTGEKVFLECVQDMDHENMFWYRQDPGLGLRLIYFSYDVKMKEKGDIPEGYSVSREKKERFSLILESASTNQTSMYLCASSVVSGLAGVSEQFFGPGTRLTVL.

This chain connects TRBV28 to TRBJ2-1; possibly TRBD1 for D (6 bases). The V gene's germline CDR1 is MDHEN and CDR2 SYDVKM. The CDR3 loop spans 17 amino acids. V lost 2 bases and J lost 13, with 27 bases in between. CDR3 residues: CASSLSGVGAQQETQFF. CDR3 sequence (DNA): TGTGCCAGCAGTTTAAGTGGGGTGGGGGCTCAGCAAGAGACCCAGTTCTTC.

This clonotype has only a few counts. V usage is TRBV3-1 and J usage is TRBJ2-3; 8 bases match TRBD1. CDR1 and CDR2 from the germline V gene are LGHDT and YNNKEL (reference sequence). CDR3 size: 15 residues. V was pared by 3 bases and J by 3 bases, with 5 bases of the junction left unmatched. The CDR3 protein is CASSQRQGITDTQYF. As DNA, the CDR3 is TGTGCCAGCAGCCAGAGACAGGGGATTACAGATACGCAGTATTTT.

The rearrangement uses TRBV7-6 and TRBJ2-5; TRBD1 matches 9 bases. Germline CDR1 is SGHVS and CDR2 is FNYEAQ. J gave up 6 bases and V 5 bases, and 7 bases lay outside the gene matches. This CDR3 has 14 residues. CDR3 region: CASSPSDRGKTQYF. As DNA, the CDR3 is TGTGCCAGCAGCCCCTCAGACAGGGGGAAGACCCAGTACTTC. Full variable domain (rest looked up from reference TRBV7-6 and TRBJ2-5): GAGVSQSPRYKVTKRGQDVALRCDPISGHVSLYWYRQALGQGPEFLTYFNYEAQQDKSGLPNDRFSAERPEGSISTLTIQRTEQRDSAMYRCASSPSDRGKTQYFGPGTRLLVL.

V usage is TRBV28 and J usage is TRBJ2-7, with D unresolved. The CDR3 is made up of 12 amino acids. The V gene's germline CDR1 is MDHEN and CDR2 SYDVKM. Trimming took 6 bases from V and 4 from J, leaving 10 bases between them. The CDR3 spells CASRPRTYEQYF. The CDR3 nucleotides read TGTGCCAGCAGGCCACGTACGTACGAGCAGTACTTC. Full variable domain (remainder filled in from reference TRBV28 and TRBJ2-7): DVKVTQSSRYLVKRTGEKVFLECVQDMDHENMFWYRQDPGLGLRLIYFSYDVKMKEKGDIPEGYSVSREKKERFSLILESASTNQTSMYLCASRPRTYEQYFGPGTRLTVT.

The V call is TRBV25-1, the J call TRBJ2-1; no clear D gene. Germline assignment: CDR1 MGHDK and CDR2 SYGVNS. This CDR3 comprises 15 residues. The V end was cut by 3 bases, the J end by 6 bases, with 15 bases between. The CDR3 here is CASSDPPTLGNEQFF. CDR3 DNA: TGTGCCAGCAGTGATCCCCCGACTCTAGGCAATGAGCAGTTCTTC.